Listed below are T cell receptor beta chains from one sample, sequenced in a study of blood T cell repertoires in COVID-19. TCRdb's table, derived via immunoSEQ multiplex PCR, lists solely in-frame clones and lacks some. Here the sample spans under 300,000 clones, approximately 84% being singletons. Sequencing input: peripheral blood. The source is a human donor with COVID-19, enrolled during active disease. The donor label of this sample is uncertain. CDR3s include the opening cysteine and the closing phenylalanine or tryptophan.

TRBV6-5	TRBJ1-4	CASSLQEYNEKLFF
TRBV4-2	TRBJ2-3	CASSQEGRTVTDTQYF
TRBV4-1	TRBJ2-5	CASSLLAGVETQYF
TRBV28	TRBJ2-1	CASSRRQATLGNEQFF
TRBV28	TRBJ1-1	CASSLKPRGREAFF
TRBV3-1/TRBV3-2	TRBJ2-7	CASSLPGQGIKF
TRBV19	TRBJ1-2	CASSPTGGRGYTF
TRBV12-5	TRBJ1-2	CASGLPGDYGYTF
TRBV28	TRBJ2-7	CASKSAGTGAYEQYF
TRBV30	TRBJ1-1	CAWNSYMNTEAFF
TRBV2	TRBJ2-5	CASSGSGGQETQYF
TRBV15	TRBJ2-1	CATSRGAGTGNMNEQFF
TRBV11-2	TRBJ2-5	CASSLFGTQYF
TRBV27	TRBJ2-7	CASSLGGQVQEQYF
TRBV28	TRBJ1-2	CASRKQGEGNYGYTF
TRBV19	TRBJ1-1	CASSIGGGGTEAFF
TRBV28	TRBJ2-7	CASRGRGTKSSYEQYF
TRBV27	TRBJ2-7	CASSLGRGLDEQYF
TRBV5-1	TRBJ2-2	CASSRVVAGDSGELFF
TRBV10-1	TRBJ2-2	CASSGGSGSRTGELFF
TRBV28	TRBJ2-6	CASSPGLTSGANVLTF
TRBV9	TRBJ2-3	CASSVVSRGAADTQYF
TRBV9	TRBJ2-5	CASSAAGQGAETQYF
TRBV5-5	TRBJ2-5	CASNPTGKETQYF
TRBV18	TRBJ2-5	CASSPQDRRQETQYF
TRBV11-2	TRBJ2-1	CASSLRVEQFF
TRBV2	TRBJ1-4	CASRGDRGNEKLFF
TRBV28	TRBJ1-1	CASKKQGANTEAFF
TRBV14	TRBJ1-3	CASSHLGQSGNTIYF
TRBV28	TRBJ2-7	CASREQGEAGEQYF
TRBV10-3	TRBJ2-7	CAISESTGIDEQYF
TRBV4-3	TRBJ2-3	CASSWDRGRADTQYF
TRBV11-2	TRBJ2-3	CASSLNRATDTQYF
TRBV2	TRBJ2-3	CASGGPGLAFSDTQYF
TRBV29-1	TRBJ1-2	CSVETANYGYTF
TRBV11-3	TRBJ2-7	CASSLGQGMREQYF
TRBV6-2/TRBV6-3	TRBJ2-1	CASSFGGVTYNEQFF
TRBV6-5	TRBJ1-1	CASSKGLLNTEAFF
TRBV6-1	TRBJ2-1	CASSESSTEVGQFF
TRBV28	TRBJ2-1	CASSFLAGVDNEQFF
TRBV27	TRBJ2-7	CASSPRSRRRDEQYF
TRBV10-3	TRBJ2-7	CAISPDRAYEQYF
TRBV5-4	TRBJ1-4	CASSLAGGNEKLFF
TRBV6-5	TRBJ1-6	CASTDGQGESPLHF
TRBV12-5	TRBJ2-3	CASGFGGVDTQYF
TRBV27	TRBJ1-5	CASSLSGHQPQHF
TRBV15	TRBJ1-5	CATSRADRGTGNQPQHF
TRBV7-9	TRBJ1-1	CASSRGTGNTEAFF
TRBV19	TRBJ1-2	CASSIDLAPVPYGYTF
TRBV19	TRBJ2-7	CASSPGTGGYEQYF
TRBV6-6	TRBJ2-2	CASAPLAGGTGELFF